The following is a TCR beta chain sequence with its context. The data belong to a study of blood T cell repertoires in COVID-19. About the study: Sites in the United States, Italy and Spain provided acute and convalescent COVID-19 samples. Sources were T cells, B-cell-depleted T cells, or PBMCs; the material itself was cDNA or gDNA.

Germline V gene data show CDR1 as MNHEY and CDR2 as SVGAGI. This CDR3 is built from 11 residues. Trimming took 7 bases from V and 0 from J, leaving 3 bases between them. As originally analysed: Reference gene primer amplification yielded estimated nucleated cell counts. Assay used: immunoSEQ multiplex PCR; TCRdb lists only in-frame clones, some missing. That table supplies the V and J calls and clone size; D and trimming were determined from the DNA. The sample lists about 200,000 clones, 70% to 90% occurring once. The sample comprised peripheral blood. The receptor's source is a man in his 60s with active or convalescent COVID-19. The rearrangement joins TRBV6-5 to TRBJ1-2; D is uncertain. The CDR3 bases are TGTGCCAGCACCTCTAACTATGGCTACACCTTC. Amino acids: CASTSNYGYTF.